The 30 T cell receptor beta chains below come from one sample, sequenced in a study of T cell repertoires in aging, cancer and after chemotherapy. TCR beta rearrangements were amplified from peripheral blood genomic DNA. A mixed TRB-A/B primer pool amplified rearranged TRB by multiplex touch-down PCR. TCRdb re-derived calls from the multiplex PCR reads in MiXCR, one entry per CDR3 protein. The table lists roughly 3,000 distinct CDR3 sequences, roughly 50% of them singletons. Sequenced input: blood. These receptors all stem from a human donor with a blood cancer.

This clonotype was seen a handful of times. J is TRBJ2-5 and V is TRBV18; no reliable D call. The CDR3 has 15 amino acids. Germline V lookup: CDR1 KGHSH, CDR2 LQKENI. The V end lost 1 base, the J end lost 0 bases, and 9 bases lay between the germline ends. CDR3 amino acids: CASSPLGLNQETQYF. CDR3 nucleotide sequence: TGTGCCAGCTCACCACTGGGTCTTAACCAAGAGACCCAGTACTTC.

This clonotype was seen a few times. V usage is TRBV30 and J usage is TRBJ2-7; weak D call: TRBD2 (5 bases). The germline V gene has CDR1 GTSNPN and CDR2 SVGIG (reference sequence). V was trimmed by 5 bases and J by 0 bases, leaving 8 bases between them. The length of the CDR3 is 12 residues. Here the CDR3 reads CAWGLSSYEQYF. DNA of the CDR3: TGTGCCTGGGGACTGAGCTCCTACGAGCAGTACTTC.

V and J are TRBV5-4 and TRBJ1-2, with 7 bases matching TRBD1. Germline V gene data show CDR1 as SGHNT and CDR2 as YYREEE (reference sequence). The CDR3 runs 15 residues. The junction had 9 bases not matched to a gene; V was cut back by 4 bases and J by 3 bases. CDR3 sequence reads: CASSRGQGDYYGYTF. CDR3 coding DNA: TGTGCCAGCAGCCGGGGGCAGGGGGATTACTATGGCTACACCTTC.

The CDR3 bases are TGTGCCAGCAGCTTAGGAGTGGTGCGAGAAAAACTGTTTTTT. Translation: CASSLGVVREKLFF. The chain is built from TRBV11-2 and TRBJ1-4; no reliable D call. The germline V gene encodes CDR1 SGHAT and CDR2 FQNNGV. Trimming shortened V by 1 base and J by 8 bases, and 11 bases separated the two germline ends. The CDR3 is made up of 14 amino acids.

V and J are TRBV6-5 and TRBJ1-5; no definite D call. V dropped 2 bases and J dropped 5 bases, with 7 bases sitting between them. Germline-derived CDR1 and CDR2 are MNHEY and SVGAGI. The CDR3 spans 13 residues. As DNA, the CDR3 is TGTGCCAGCAGTTACGGCCACGATCAGCCCCAGCATTTT. Residues: CASSYGHDQPQHF.

The genes are TRBV6-1 and TRBJ1-2; TRBD1 aligns across 10 bases. Trimming took 5 bases from V and 0 from J; bases not matched to a gene: 6. Germline lookup yields CDR1 MNHNS and CDR2 SASEGT. This CDR3 spans 16 amino acids. The CDR3 protein is CASSTRDRGPNYGYTF. The CDR3 DNA follows: TGTGCCAGCAGTACCCGGGACAGGGGTCCTAACTATGGCTACACCTTC.

This clonotype came up a few times. The chain is built from TRBV29-1 and TRBJ1-1; D unresolved. Germline-derived CDR1 and CDR2 are SQVTM and ANQGSEA. The CDR3 has 12 residues. Trimming cost V 5 bases and J 1 base, with 8 bases left between them. The CDR3 protein is CSVSRGNTEAFF. CDR3 bases: TGCAGCGTTTCCCGCGGGAACACTGAAGCTTTCTTT.

CDR3 amino acids: CASSLKGQGSTGELFF. DNA for the CDR3: TGTGCCAGCAGCTTGAAGGGACAGGGAAGCACCGGGGAGCTGTTTTTT. J is TRBJ2-2 and V is TRBV5-4, with TRBD1 matching over 9 bases. Trimming removed 1 base from V and 4 bases from J; junction bases left unmatched: 5. CDR1 SGHNT and CDR2 YYREEE come from the germline V gene (reference sequence). CDR3 size: 16 residues.

This clonotype was seen more than once but under ten times. The chain uses TRBV12-3 or TRBV12-4 and TRBJ2-3; 7 bases are a match to TRBD1. J lost 5 bases, V lost 6 bases, and 11 bases had no gene match. The CDR3 is made up of 15 amino acids. The CDR3 reads CASSPTGVVGDTQYF. The CDR3 bases are TGTGCCAGCAGCCCTACAGGGGTCGTTGGAGATACGCAGTATTTT.

The chain carries TRBV7-9 and TRBJ1-6; 9 positions agree with TRBD1. CDR1 and CDR2 (germline): SEHNR, FQNEAQ (reference sequence). V lost 5 bases and J lost 9; bases outside the gene matches: 11. The CDR3 consists of 16 residues. In nucleotides, the CDR3 is TGTGCCAGCAGCCCCGGAGAGACAGGGGGGATTTCACCCCTCCACTTT. Its translation is CASSPGETGGISPLHF.

In this sample, this clonotype turned up a few times. V is TRBV19 and J is TRBJ2-3; 9 bases are a match to TRBD2. The germline V gene has CDR1 LNHDA and CDR2 SQIVND (reference sequence). The CDR3 spans 15 residues. The ends lost 8 bases at V and 0 bases at J; junction bases unmatched: 6. This CDR3 reads CASRAGGPSTDTQYF. In DNA form, the CDR3 reads TGTGCCAGTCGGGCGGGAGGGCCTAGCACAGATACGCAGTATTTT. The entire variable domain, with the rest obtained from reference TRBV19 and TRBJ2-3, is as follows: DGGITQSPKYLFRKEGQNVTLSCEQNLNHDAMYWYRQDPGQGLRLIYYSQIVNDFQKGDIAEGYSVSREKKESFPLTVTSAQKNPTAFYLCASRAGGPSTDTQYFGPGTRLTVL.

This chain joins TRBV7-2 and TRBJ2-2, with D tentatively TRBD1 (6 bases). The CDR3 runs to 14 residues. Between the trimmed V and J ends, which lost 5 bases and 7 bases, there was a span of 14 bases. Germline-derived CDR1 and CDR2 are SGHTA and FQGNSA. The CDR3: CASSLTGQSGELFF. As DNA, the CDR3 is TGTGCCAGCAGCCTCACAGGACAGAGCGGGGAGCTGTTTTTT.

This clonotype has only a few counts. V is TRBV7-2 and J is TRBJ2-2, with D perhaps being TRBD1 or TRBD2 (6 bases each). This CDR3 is built from 16 residues. CDR1 and CDR2 from the germline V gene are SGHTA and FQGNSA. Between the trimmed V and J ends, which lost 3 bases and 3 bases, there was a span of 14 bases. This CDR3 is CASSLEGTIHTGELFF. The CDR3 DNA is TGTGCCAGCAGCTTGGAGGGGACAATCCACACCGGGGAGCTGTTTTTT.

The rearrangement links TRBV29-1 to TRBJ1-1; possible D gene TRBD1, 5 bases. Trimming left V 4 bases short and J 3 bases short, with 12 bases between. CDR3 length: 13 residues. Germline loops: CDR1 SQVTM, CDR2 ANQGSEA. The CDR3 nucleotides read TGCAGCGTTGTGGGGACGCTGGACACTGAAGCTTTCTTT. It translates to CSVVGTLDTEAFF.

The chain couples TRBV11-1 to TRBJ2-7; possibly TRBD1 for D (6 bases). V lost 5 bases to trimming and J lost 2 bases, with 10 bases between them. Germline CDR1 SGHAT, CDR2 FQDESV (reference sequence). This CDR3 spans 13 amino acids. The CDR3 sequence is CASSPDRAYEQYF. CDR3 sequence (DNA): TGTGCCAGCAGCCCGGACAGAGCCTACGAGCAGTACTTC.

This chain joins TRBV5-4 and TRBJ2-5, with a tentative D call TRBD1 (5 bases). This CDR3 contains 16 residues. V was pared by 0 bases and J by 5 bases, with 17 bases between. Germline V gives CDR1 SGHNT, CDR2 YYREEE (reference sequence). The CDR3 sequence is CASSLVLGPRGETQYF. The CDR3 nucleotides read TGTGCCAGCAGCTTGGTACTGGGGCCTCGAGGTGAGACCCAGTACTTC. Combining the CDR3 with reference TRBV5-4 and TRBJ2-5 gives the whole variable domain ETGVTQSPTHLIKTRGQQVTLRCSSQSGHNTVSWYQQALGQGPQFIFQYYREEENGRGNFPPRFSGLQFPNYSSELNVNALELDDSALYLCASSLVLGPRGETQYFGPGTRLLVL.

The chain is built from TRBV4-1 and TRBJ2-1; D ambiguous. The V and J ends lost 1 base and 0 bases respectively, with 7 bases between them. This CDR3 is built from 15 residues. Germline V gene sequence: CDR1 MGHRA, CDR2 YSYEKL. CDR3: CASSQVHSSYNEQFF. CDR3 DNA: TGCGCCAGCAGCCAAGTTCATAGCTCCTACAATGAGCAGTTCTTC.

Remarks on this clonotype: The germline gene is not matched at one end of the junction; a read error may be the cause. This chain links TRBV5-6 with TRBJ1-4, with 8 nucleotides matching TRBD1. The CDR3 sequence is 14 residues long. Per germline, CDR1 SGHDT and CDR2 YYEEEE. The CDR3 loop is CASSLTGAEEKLFF. The CDR3 DNA sequence: TGCGCCAGCAGCTTGACAGGGGCAGAAGAAAAACTGTTTTTT.

This chain joins TRBV6-2 or TRBV6-3 and TRBJ2-2; 8 nucleotides match TRBD2. There are 16 residues in the CDR3. Germline CDR1 reads MNHEY; CDR2 reads SVGEGT. The ends lost 4 bases at V and 1 base at J; junction bases unmatched: 5. The CDR3 coding sequence is TGTGCCAGCAGTTCACTAGCGGAGCTGAACACCGGGGAGCTGTTTTTT. Translation gives CASSSLAELNTGELFF.

The table lists this clonotype with a few counts. The chain joins TRBV6-5 to TRBJ2-3, with a weak D call TRBD1 (5 bases). Trimming cost V 6 bases and J 4 bases, with 11 bases left between them. This CDR3 spans 13 amino acids. The germline CDR1 and CDR2 sequences are MNHEY and SVGAGI. CDR3: CASRPSGPDTQYF. CDR3 in DNA: TGTGCCAGCAGGCCATCAGGGCCAGATACGCAGTATTTT.

The chain couples TRBV6-5 to TRBJ1-1; TRBD1 is a possible D gene (6 bases). CDR1 MNHEY and CDR2 SVGAGI come from the germline V gene. The CDR3 length is 15 residues. V was clipped by 7 bases and J by 5 bases, with 20 bases between them. The CDR3 region has the DNA TGTGCCAGCACCTCCGCGGGGGGCTTATGGACTGAAGCTTTCTTT. Its protein is CASTSAGGLWTEAFF.

The V and J genes are TRBV6-2 or TRBV6-3 and TRBJ1-1; no clear D gene. The CDR3 covers 15 residues. With 5 bases removed from V and 4 bases from J, the gap between germline ends came to 17 bases. Germline-derived CDR1 and CDR2 are MNHEY and SVGEGT. The CDR3 sequence: CASSPFDTAITEAFF. The CDR3 DNA sequence: TGTGCCAGCAGTCCTTTCGATACAGCTATCACTGAAGCTTTCTTT.

This clonotype was seen only once. The V and J genes are TRBV5-1 and TRBJ2-2; 10 bases fit TRBD2. Germline lookup yields CDR1 SGHRS and CDR2 YFSETQ. V was pared by 3 bases and J by 4 bases, with 3 bases of the junction left unmatched. The CDR3 contains 15 residues. The CDR3 DNA sequence: TGCGCCAGCAGCTCCCGGACTAGCGGCACCGGGGAGCTGTTTTTT. Protein sequence: CASSSRTSGTGELFF.

The sample holds a few counts of this clonotype. The gene calls are TRBV6-1 and TRBJ2-7; 7 bases are a match to TRBD2. Trimming at V came to 5 bases and at J to 4 bases, leaving 8 bases not matched to a gene. The germline V gene has CDR1 MNHNS and CDR2 SASEGT. CDR3 length: 14 residues. The CDR3 loop is CASSLETSSYEQYF. The CDR3 DNA sequence: TGTGCCAGCAGTCTTGAGACTAGCAGTTACGAGCAGTACTTC.

The CDR3 protein is CASSIQFLAGENEQFF. Here the CDR3 DNA reads TGTGCCAGTAGTATCCAATTCCTAGCGGGAGAAAATGAGCAGTTCTTC. The chain carries TRBV19 and TRBJ2-1, with 10 positions matching TRBD2. With 3 bases clipped from V and 7 bases from J, the junction kept 9 bases outside the gene matches. The CDR3 has 16 amino acids. The V gene's germline CDR1 is LNHDA and CDR2 SQIVND (reference sequence).

V is TRBV5-5 and J is TRBJ1-5; 7 bases align to TRBD1. Germline CDR1 is SGHKS and CDR2 is YYEKEE (reference sequence). V gave up 0 bases and J gave up 7 bases; unmatched junction bases: 1. CDR3 length equals 13 residues. The CDR3 reads CASSLEGAQPQHF. The CDR3, as DNA: TGTGCCAGCAGCTTGGAGGGGGCACAGCCCCAGCATTTT.

The chain is built from TRBV6-5 and TRBJ2-7; 13 positions agree with TRBD2. The CDR3 is 16 amino acids. Germline V gene lookup returns CDR1 MNHEY and CDR2 SVGAGI. The J segment lost 2 bases and the V segment lost 2 bases, leaving 3 bases of the junction unmatched. Here the CDR3 reads CASSYGTSGGAYEQYF. CDR3 nucleotide sequence: TGTGCCAGCAGTTACGGCACTAGCGGGGGGGCCTACGAGCAGTACTTC.

The table lists this clonotype with a few counts. The chain is built from TRBV11-1 and TRBJ1-6; D not certain. Per the germline V gene, CDR1 is SGHAT and CDR2 is FQDESV (reference sequence). Trimming stripped 0 bases from V and 8 bases from J, with 5 bases between. The CDR3 covers 13 residues. This chain's CDR3 is CASSLARDSPLHF. Written as DNA, the CDR3 is TGTGCCAGCAGCTTAGCAAGAGATTCACCCCTCCACTTT.

This clonotype was seen a few times. This sequence joins TRBV19 and TRBJ2-2; TRBD2 might be the D (5 bases). V lost 5 bases and J lost 4, with 8 bases in between. From germline, CDR1 is LNHDA and CDR2 SQIVND (reference sequence). The CDR3 extends over 13 amino acids. CDR3 in amino acids: CASSQAGTGELFF. CDR3 nucleotides: TGTGCCAGTAGTCAGGCGGGCACCGGGGAGCTGTTTTTT.

This clonotype was detected only a few times. The chain is built from TRBV12-3 or TRBV12-4 and TRBJ2-7; no definite D call. V was cut by 1 base and J by 6 bases, with 4 bases left in between. This CDR3 is built from 11 residues. DNA for the CDR3: TGTGCCAGCAGTTTAGATGCCGAGCAGTACTTC. It codes for CASSLDAEQYF.